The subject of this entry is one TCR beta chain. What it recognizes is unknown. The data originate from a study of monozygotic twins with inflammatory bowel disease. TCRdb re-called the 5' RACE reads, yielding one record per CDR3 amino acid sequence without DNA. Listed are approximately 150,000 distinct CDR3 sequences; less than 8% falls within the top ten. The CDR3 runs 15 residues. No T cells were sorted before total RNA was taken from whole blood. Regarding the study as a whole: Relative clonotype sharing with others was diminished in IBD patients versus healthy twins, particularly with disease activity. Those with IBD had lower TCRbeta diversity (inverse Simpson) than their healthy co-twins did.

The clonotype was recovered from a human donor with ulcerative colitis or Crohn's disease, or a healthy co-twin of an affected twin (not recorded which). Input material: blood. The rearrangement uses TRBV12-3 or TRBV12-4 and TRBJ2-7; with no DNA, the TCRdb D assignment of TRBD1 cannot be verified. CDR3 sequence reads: CASSLAQGQPYEQYF.